The present T cell receptor beta chain was sequenced within a study of tumor and adjacent non-tumor tissue in lung cancer (dated by TCRdb to 2016 to 2019). In terms of the full investigation: By cancer type, the cohort comprised eleven to twelve adenocarcinoma patients, a couple of squamous cell carcinoma patients and 1 small cell lung cancer patient. For each patient, one tumor sample and one normal lung sample were taken, giving thirty paired specimens that underwent TCRbeta CDR3 sequencing. The roughly 15 enrolled patients, of whom some ten were men and 5 were women, were aged roughly 30 to 85 years and were diagnosed with TNM stage I to III disease. Bulk TCRbeta repertoires were compared between lung tumor tissue and matched distant non-tumor lung tissue obtained from fewer than 18 lung cancer patients. A total of some 130,000,000 productive TCRbeta reads were generated by sequencing, corresponding to an average of approximately 4.5 million reads per sample.

RNA was isolated from bulk unsorted tissue, and RNA quality was assessed with a NanoDrop ND-1000 and an Agilent 2100. Donors were newly diagnosed lung cancer patients admitted for thoracic surgery in China between August and November 2014, without prior chemotherapy. Patients who had received previous radiotherapy or chemotherapy, or who had another concurrent cancer, were excluded from the study. Pieces of surgical tissue measuring about 1-2 cm3 were kept in RNAlater solution and held at -80 degrees C until needed. Counted from cysteine to phenylalanine, this CDR3 has 14 amino acids. Only the CDR3 part of the read is kept: 42 bases, read in frame from the first base. For this clonotype: Which antigen it targets is not known. An end of the junction differs from the germline gene, which may be a read error.

On the study overall, not on this receptor specifically: The methods do not name the sequencing platform or mention unique molecular identifiers. Because peripheral blood was not sequenced, blood TCRbeta repertoires in the lung cancer patients of the study were not examined. With only roughly 16 patients in the cohort, the authors noted that larger samples and more detailed clinical data are needed. Tumor tissue showed significantly greater TCR diversity (inverse Simpson) than normal lung tissue (about 400 vs 180, P = 0.0075, Mann-Whitney U test). Significantly higher TCR diversity was found in younger patients, and higher tumor TCR diversity was associated with shorter overall and disease-free survival. The top 100 clones accounted for a significantly larger cumulative portion of the repertoire in normal lung than in tumor tissue.

The receptor library was made with multiplex PCR. These reads were obtained on an Illumina HiSeq 2500. TCRbeta libraries were constructed through three rounds of nested PCR with primers (Table S4) according to protocols adapted from ARM-PCR. Before sequencing, PCR products in the 200-500 bp range were cut out of the gel and cleaned up using the QIAquick gel extraction kit. Per the source publication's procedure: Reads were cleaned using Trimmomatic, were merged into complete CDR3 sequences using FLASH, and were assigned to V(D)J germline segments using MiTCR. Clonal diversity was computed as the inverse Simpson's index with VDJtools. In-frame sequences lacking a premature stop codon were counted as productive reads. The raw public data were reprocessed by TCRdb itself: fastp quality trimming at Q25, MiXCR clonotype calling, in-frame beta chains only. Identical CDR3 proteins give one entry, which carries the most common genes and DNA. The V and J calls reflect TCRdb's pipeline rather than the authors' work. The table for this sample lists 220,000 or so distinct CDR3 sequences; less than 80% of them were counted only once. The ten largest clones take up roughly a quarter of the sample.

Sequenced input: lung tumor tissue. The sequence is built from TRBV12-3 or TRBV12-4 and TRBJ2-4, with the D gene tentatively TRBD1 or TRBD2, based on 5 matching bases in each. The receptor's source is a man in his sixties with non-small cell lung cancer. The CDR3 protein: CASGTGLPKNIQYF. In nucleotide form, the sequence is TGTGCCAGCGGAACGGGGCTACCCAAGAACATTCAGTACTTC.